The 2 T cell receptor beta chains below were found in one sample sequenced in a study of cytomegalovirus exposure and HLA in healthy donors. Primers included in the PCR were 60 Vbeta and 13 Jbeta primers. Sequencing was performed with immunoSEQ multiplex PCR; in TCRdb, only in-frame clones are kept and a portion is missing. This sample has about 91,000 clones, with roughly 86% found just once. Sequenced: PBMCs. All receptors derive from a man aged 25-45 years in good health and CMV-seropositive.

The V gene is TRBV19, the J gene TRBJ1-2; 8 nucleotides match TRBD1. V trimming: 5 bases; J trimming: 2 bases; junction bases outside the gene matches: 7. This CDR3 has 15 residues. CDR1 is LNHDA, CDR2 SQIVND, per germline (reference sequence). This CDR3 is CASSLGTGPNYGYTF. The CDR3, as DNA: TGTGCCAGTAGTCTCGGGACAGGACCCAACTATGGCTACACCTTC.

V usage is TRBV28 and J usage is TRBJ1-5; the D gene is possibly TRBD1 (5 bases). CDR1 MDHEN and CDR2 SYDVKM come from the germline V gene. Between the trimmed V and J ends, which lost 5 bases and 7 bases, there was a span of 18 bases. The CDR3 spans 15 residues. CDR3 coding DNA: TGTGCCAGCAGTCAACAGGCGGGGAAAGGACAGCCCCAGCATTTT. Protein product: CASSQQAGKGQPQHF. The variable domain in full, completed from reference TRBV28 and TRBJ1-5, reads DVKVTQSSRYLVKRTGEKVFLECVQDMDHENMFWYRQDPGLGLRLIYFSYDVKMKEKGDIPEGYSVSREKKERFSLILESASTNQTSMYLCASSQQAGKGQPQHFGDGTRLSIL.